This entry lists 15 T cell receptor beta chains sequenced from one sample in a study of blood T cell repertoires in COVID-19. The repertoire was sequenced with immunoSEQ multiplex PCR; TCRdb's copy has only in-frame clones and lacks some. The repertoire includes 150,000 to 200,000 clones, 87% of them detected once, and 1.6% sits in the top ten. Sequencing was carried out using peripheral blood. These receptors originate from a woman in her 50s with acute or convalescent COVID-19.

Note on this clone: Other DNA sequences within the sample encode an identical CDR3. This chain links TRBV6-5 with TRBJ1-1; 7 bases line up with TRBD1. V shed 5 bases, J shed 1 base, and the junction held 4 bases outside the gene matches. CDR1 is MNHEY, CDR2 SVGAGI, per germline. This CDR3 is 14 amino acids long. CDR3 in DNA: TGTGCCAGCAGTCCTCGGACAGGGAACACTGAAGCTTTCTTT. Translated, it gives CASSPRTGNTEAFF.

The V and J genes are TRBV2 and TRBJ2-5; D gene unclear. From germline, CDR1 is SNHLY and CDR2 FYNNEI. The V end lost 6 bases, the J end lost 3 bases, and 8 bases lay between the germline ends. The CDR3 runs 12 residues. The DNA of the CDR3 is TGTGCCAGCAGCCCGACTGAAGAGACCCAGTACTTC. Residues: CASSPTEETQYF.

The chain joins TRBV19 to TRBJ2-7; 7 nucleotides line up with TRBD2. In germline, CDR1 is LNHDA, CDR2 SQIVND (reference sequence). This CDR3 has 14 residues. V trimming: 3 bases; J trimming: 4 bases; junction bases outside the gene matches: 6. As DNA, the CDR3 is TGTGCCAGTAGTATGAGTCGGGAGGTATACGAGCAGTACTTC. It codes for CASSMSREVYEQYF.

The chain links TRBV30 to TRBJ1-2; 10 nucleotides agree with TRBD1. In germline, CDR1 is GTSNPN, CDR2 SVGIG (reference sequence). V lost 4 bases and J lost 6; bases outside the gene matches: 5. The CDR3 is 13 amino acids. The CDR3 nucleotides are TGTGCCTGGACCACCGGGACAGGGGATGGCTACACCTTC. Protein product: CAWTTGTGDGYTF.

V usage is TRBV9 and J usage is TRBJ1-1; D gene unclear. This CDR3 contains 14 residues. The V and J ends lost 0 bases and 4 bases respectively, with 10 bases between them. Germline V gene sequence: CDR1 SGDLS, CDR2 YYNGEE. The CDR3 loop is CASSVVSRSTEAFF. The CDR3 region has the DNA TGTGCCAGCAGCGTAGTGAGTCGGAGCACTGAAGCTTTCTTT.

The rearrangement uses TRBV30 and TRBJ1-5, with D possibly TRBD1 on 6 matching bases. With 0 bases removed from V and 4 bases from J, the gap between germline ends came to 7 bases. The CDR3 has 13 amino acids. The V gene's germline CDR1 is GTSNPN and CDR2 SVGIG (reference sequence). This CDR3 is CAWSVGGNQPQHF. The CDR3 bases are TGTGCCTGGAGTGTAGGGGGAAATCAGCCCCAGCATTTT.

This chain links TRBV12-3 or TRBV12-4 with TRBJ2-5; D call uncertain. CDR3 length: 13 amino acids. V was trimmed by 2 bases and J by 1 base, leaving 5 bases between them. The CDR3 coding sequence is TGTGCCAGCAGTTTACCTCCCCAAGAGACCCAGTACTTC. The encoded protein is CASSLPPQETQYF.

V gene TRBV7-9 combines with J gene TRBJ1-2; 8 bases align to TRBD1. With 6 bases clipped from V and 7 bases from J, the junction kept 13 bases outside the gene matches. From germline, CDR1 is SEHNR and CDR2 FQNEAQ (reference sequence). This CDR3 spans 15 amino acids. This CDR3 is CASSYTRTGLGGYTF. The CDR3 region has the DNA TGTGCCAGCAGTTATACTCGGACAGGGTTGGGTGGCTACACCTTC.

The rearrangement links TRBV29-1 to TRBJ2-3; unclear D gene. Trimming stripped 1 base from V and 2 bases from J, with 10 bases between. Germline values: CDR1 SQVTM, CDR2 ANQGSEA. The length of the CDR3 is 14 residues. CDR3 loop: CSVEVGTTTDTQYF. In DNA form, the CDR3 reads TGCAGCGTTGAAGTTGGTACTACCACAGATACGCAGTATTTT.

This clone was detected once. This chain uses TRBV3-1 (or the pseudogene TRBV3-2) with TRBJ2-1; TRBD2 is a possible D gene (5 bases). The CDR3 totals 15 residues. Germline V lookup: CDR1 LGHDT, CDR2 YNNKEL (reference sequence). V lost 4 bases and J lost 4, with 14 bases in between. CDR3 bases: TGTGCCAGCAGCCGACTACCTTCCATTTACAATGAGCAGTTCTTC. The encoded protein is CASSRLPSIYNEQFF.

The V gene is TRBV7-8, the J gene TRBJ1-1, with 7 nucleotides matching TRBD1. The J segment lost 7 bases and the V segment lost 2 bases, leaving 7 bases of the junction unmatched. From germline, CDR1 is SGHVS and CDR2 FQNEAQ. The length of the CDR3 is 14 residues. The CDR3 DNA is TGTGCCAGCAGCTTACCGACAGGGATATTTGAAGCTTTCTTT. Protein: CASSLPTGIFEAFF.

The chain combines TRBV29-1 with TRBJ2-5; tentatively, D is TRBD1 (6 bases). CDR1 is SQVTM and CDR2 is ANQGSEA in the germline V gene. The CDR3 sequence is 13 residues long. Trimming left V 6 bases short and J 2 bases short, with 13 bases between. The CDR3 sequence is CSVGRDIQETQYF. The CDR3 nucleotides read TGCAGCGTGGGCCGGGACATACAAGAGACCCAGTACTTC. Using reference TRBV29-1 and TRBJ2-5 for the parts outside the CDR3, the full variable domain is SAVISQKPSRDICQRGTSLTIQCQVDSQVTMMFWYRQQPGQSLTLIATANQGSEATYESGFVIDKFPISRPNLTFSTLTVSNMSPEDSSIYLCSVGRDIQETQYFGPGTRLLVL.

V and J are TRBV11-2 and TRBJ2-7, with TRBD1 matching 7 bases. Germline V lookup: CDR1 SGHAT, CDR2 FQNNGV. V was pared by 0 bases and J by 3 bases, with 8 bases of the junction left unmatched. This CDR3 is built from 16 residues. This chain's CDR3 is CASSLDTGAVGYEQYF. For the CDR3, the DNA is TGTGCCAGCAGCTTAGACACAGGGGCCGTTGGCTACGAGCAGTACTTC.

This clone was detected a few times. The V and J genes are TRBV10-3 and TRBJ2-7, with D hard to call. The germline CDR1 and CDR2 sequences are ENHRY and SYGVKD. Trimming removed 0 bases at V and 5 bases at J, with 14 bases between. The CDR3 loop spans 15 amino acids. The CDR3 protein is CAISESGNPLDEQYF. The CDR3, as DNA: TGTGCCATCAGTGAGTCGGGTAACCCCCTAGACGAGCAGTACTTC.

The chain combines TRBV28 with TRBJ1-5; 7 bases agree with TRBD1. The CDR3 is 13 amino acids. V lost 7 bases to trimming and J lost 5 bases; unmatched junction nucleotides: 5. Germline V gene lookup returns CDR1 MDHEN and CDR2 SYDVKM. The CDR3: CASIRQGDQPQHF. The CDR3 coding sequence is TGTGCCAGCATTCGGCAGGGGGATCAGCCCCAGCATTTT.